Sequencing of this TCR beta chain was carried out in a study of blood T cell repertoires in COVID-19. About the study: Sources were T cells, B-cell-depleted T cells, or PBMCs; the material itself was cDNA or gDNA.

Cohorts were based on clinical histories the participants reported. This clone has a single count. In the authors' methods: Counts of nucleated cells, estimated from reference gene primer amplification, were obtained. Sequencing was performed with immunoSEQ multiplex PCR; in TCRdb, only in-frame clones are kept and a portion is missing. Clonal size and the V and J genes are those of that table, whereas D and trimming came from the DNA. The sample holds approximately 450,000 clones, 70% to 90% seen once. The sample taken for sequencing was PBMCs or T cells enriched from blood (not recorded which). The clonotype comes from a young woman with acute COVID-19.

This CDR3 reads CASSHPTSGGADTQYF. CDR3 nucleotides: TGCGCCAGCAGCCATCCTACTAGCGGGGGTGCAGATACGCAGTATTTT. V and J are TRBV4-1 and TRBJ2-3, with 11 bases identical to TRBD2. Trimming at V came to 3 bases and at J to 4 bases, leaving 6 bases not matched to a gene. Per the germline V gene, CDR1 is MGHRA and CDR2 is YSYEKL. This CDR3 comprises 16 residues.